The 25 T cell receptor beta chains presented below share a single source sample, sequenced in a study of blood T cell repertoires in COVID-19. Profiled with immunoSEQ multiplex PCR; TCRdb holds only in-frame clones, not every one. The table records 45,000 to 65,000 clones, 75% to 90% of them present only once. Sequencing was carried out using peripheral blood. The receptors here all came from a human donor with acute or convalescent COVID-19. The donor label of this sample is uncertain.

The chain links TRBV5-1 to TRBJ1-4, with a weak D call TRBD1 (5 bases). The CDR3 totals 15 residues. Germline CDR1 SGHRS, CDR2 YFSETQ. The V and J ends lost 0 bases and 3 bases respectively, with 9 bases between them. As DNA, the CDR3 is TGCGCCAGCAGCTTGGGACAGCCAGCTAATGAAAAACTGTTTTTT. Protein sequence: CASSLGQPANEKLFF.

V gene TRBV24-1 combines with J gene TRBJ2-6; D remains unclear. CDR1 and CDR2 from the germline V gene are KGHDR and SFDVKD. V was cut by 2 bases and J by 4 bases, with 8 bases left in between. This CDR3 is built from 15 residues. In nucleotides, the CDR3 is TGTGCCACCAGTGATTCAGGTTCCGGGGCCAACGTCCTGACTTTC. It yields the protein CATSDSGSGANVLTF.

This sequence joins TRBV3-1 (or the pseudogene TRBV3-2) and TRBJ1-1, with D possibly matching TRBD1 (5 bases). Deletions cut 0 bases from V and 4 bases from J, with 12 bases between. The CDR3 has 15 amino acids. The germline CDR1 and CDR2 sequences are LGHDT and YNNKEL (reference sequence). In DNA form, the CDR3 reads TGTGCCAGCAGCCAAGATCTCGCGGGGGGCACTGAAGCTTTCTTT. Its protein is CASSQDLAGGTEAFF.

CDR3 bases: TGTGCTAGTGACCCGGGACACGTCTTCTACGAGCAGTACTTC. Encoded protein: CASDPGHVFYEQYF. The chain has TRBV12-5 and TRBJ2-7, with a tentative D call TRBD1 (6 bases). Germline CDR1 reads LGHNT; CDR2 reads FRNRAP. V was cut by 7 bases and J by 3 bases, with 16 bases left in between. The CDR3 runs to 14 residues. The full variable domain, rest sourced from reference TRBV12-5 and TRBJ2-7, is DARVTQTPRHKVTEMGQEVTMRCQPILGHNTVFWYRQTMMQGLELLAYFRNRAPLDDSGMPKDRFSAEMPDATLATLKIQPSEPRDSAVYFCASDPGHVFYEQYFGPGTRLTVT.

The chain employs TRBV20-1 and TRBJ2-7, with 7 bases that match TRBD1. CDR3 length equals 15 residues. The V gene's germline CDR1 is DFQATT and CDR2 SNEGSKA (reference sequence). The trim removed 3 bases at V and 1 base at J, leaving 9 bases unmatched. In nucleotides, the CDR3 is TGCAGTGCTAGTCCTCTGACAGGGCCATCCTACGAGCAGTACGTC. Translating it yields CSASPLTGPSYEQYV.

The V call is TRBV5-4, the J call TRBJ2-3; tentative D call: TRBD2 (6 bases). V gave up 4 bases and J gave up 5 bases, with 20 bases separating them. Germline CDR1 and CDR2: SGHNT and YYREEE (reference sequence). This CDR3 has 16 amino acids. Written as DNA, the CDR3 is TGTGCCAGCAGCACCGGGGGAAGGGTTGGCTTAGATACGCAGTATTTT. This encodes CASSTGGRVGLDTQYF.

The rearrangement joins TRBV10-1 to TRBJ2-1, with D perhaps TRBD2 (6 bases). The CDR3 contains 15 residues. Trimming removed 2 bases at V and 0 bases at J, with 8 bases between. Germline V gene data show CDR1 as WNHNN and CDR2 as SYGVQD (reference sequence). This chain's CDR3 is CASSELASSYNEQFF. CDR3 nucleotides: TGCGCCAGCAGTGAGCTAGCGAGCTCCTACAATGAGCAGTTCTTC.

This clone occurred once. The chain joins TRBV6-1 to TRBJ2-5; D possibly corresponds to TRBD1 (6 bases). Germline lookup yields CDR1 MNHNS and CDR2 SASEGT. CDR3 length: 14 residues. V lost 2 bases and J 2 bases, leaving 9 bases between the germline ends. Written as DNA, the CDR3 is TGTGCCAGCAGTGAACGACAGGTACAAGAGACCCAGTACTTC. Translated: CASSERQVQETQYF.

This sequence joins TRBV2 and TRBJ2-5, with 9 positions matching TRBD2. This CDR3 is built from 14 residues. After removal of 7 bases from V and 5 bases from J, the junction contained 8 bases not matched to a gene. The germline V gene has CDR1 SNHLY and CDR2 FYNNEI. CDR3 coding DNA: TGTGCCAGCATAGCCGGGACTAGCCAGGAGACCCAGTACTTC. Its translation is CASIAGTSQETQYF.

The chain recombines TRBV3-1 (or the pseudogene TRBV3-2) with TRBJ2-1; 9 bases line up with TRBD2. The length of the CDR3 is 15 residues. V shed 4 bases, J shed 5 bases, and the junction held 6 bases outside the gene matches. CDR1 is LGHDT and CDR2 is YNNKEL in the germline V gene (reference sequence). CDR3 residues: CASSPRGGSDNEQFF. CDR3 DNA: TGTGCCAGCAGCCCGCGGGGGGGGAGCGACAATGAGCAGTTCTTC.

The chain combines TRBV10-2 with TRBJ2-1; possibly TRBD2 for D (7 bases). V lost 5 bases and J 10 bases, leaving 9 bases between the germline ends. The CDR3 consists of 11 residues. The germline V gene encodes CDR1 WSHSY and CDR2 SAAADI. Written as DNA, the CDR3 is TGCGCCAGCAGTACGGGGGGCGAGCAGTTCTTC. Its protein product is CASSTGGEQFF.

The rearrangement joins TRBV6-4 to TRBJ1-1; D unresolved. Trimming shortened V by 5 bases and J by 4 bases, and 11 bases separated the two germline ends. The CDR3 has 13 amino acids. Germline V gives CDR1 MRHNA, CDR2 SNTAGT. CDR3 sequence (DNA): TGTGCCAGCAGTCCTGAGATTGGCACTGAAGCTTTCTTT. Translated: CASSPEIGTEAFF.

The CDR3, as DNA: TGTGCCAGCAGCTTGGGAGCAGGTTTAGTTGAAAAACTGTTTTTT. Protein product: CASSLGAGLVEKLFF. V and J are TRBV5-4 and TRBJ1-4; D remains unclear. CDR1 is SGHNT and CDR2 is YYREEE in the germline V gene (reference sequence). V was trimmed by 0 bases and J by 7 bases, leaving 13 bases between them. This CDR3 has 15 residues.

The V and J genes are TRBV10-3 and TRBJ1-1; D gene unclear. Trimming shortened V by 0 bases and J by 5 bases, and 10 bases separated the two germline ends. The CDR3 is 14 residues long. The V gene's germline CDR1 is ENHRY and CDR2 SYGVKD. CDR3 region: CAISESGGRTEAFF. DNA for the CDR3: TGTGCCATCAGTGAGTCTGGCGGTAGAACTGAAGCTTTCTTT.

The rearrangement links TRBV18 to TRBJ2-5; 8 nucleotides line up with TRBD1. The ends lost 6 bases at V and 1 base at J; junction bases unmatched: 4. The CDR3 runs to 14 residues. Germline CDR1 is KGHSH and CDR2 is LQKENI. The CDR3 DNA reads TGTGCCAGCTCCCGGACAGGGCCCCAAGAGACCCAGTACTTC. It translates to CASSRTGPQETQYF.

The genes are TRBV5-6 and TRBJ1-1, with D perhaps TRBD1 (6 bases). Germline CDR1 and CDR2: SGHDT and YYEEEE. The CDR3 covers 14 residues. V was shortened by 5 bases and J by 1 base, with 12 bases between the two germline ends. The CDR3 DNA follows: TGTGCCAGCAGTAGTACGACAGGGAACACTGAAGCTTTCTTT. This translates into CASSSTTGNTEAFF.

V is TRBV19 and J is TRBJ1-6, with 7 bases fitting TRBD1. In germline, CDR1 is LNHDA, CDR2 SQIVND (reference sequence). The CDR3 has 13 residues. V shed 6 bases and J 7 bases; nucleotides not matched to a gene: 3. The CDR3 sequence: CASSGQANSPLHF. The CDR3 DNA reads TGTGCCAGTAGCGGACAGGCCAATTCACCCCTCCACTTT.

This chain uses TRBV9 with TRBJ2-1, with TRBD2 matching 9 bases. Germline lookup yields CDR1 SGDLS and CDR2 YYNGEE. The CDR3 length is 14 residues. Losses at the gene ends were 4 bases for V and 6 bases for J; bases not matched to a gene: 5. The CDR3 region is CASSPRGGINEQFF. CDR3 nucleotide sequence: TGTGCCAGCAGCCCGCGGGGGGGGATCAATGAGCAGTTCTTC.

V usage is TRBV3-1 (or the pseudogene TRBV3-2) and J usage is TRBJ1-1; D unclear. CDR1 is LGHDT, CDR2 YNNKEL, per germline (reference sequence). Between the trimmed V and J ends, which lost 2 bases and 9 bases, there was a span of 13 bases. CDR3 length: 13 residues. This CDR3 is CASSQSSPPKAFF. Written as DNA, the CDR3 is TGTGCCAGCAGCCAATCTAGTCCCCCTAAAGCTTTCTTT.

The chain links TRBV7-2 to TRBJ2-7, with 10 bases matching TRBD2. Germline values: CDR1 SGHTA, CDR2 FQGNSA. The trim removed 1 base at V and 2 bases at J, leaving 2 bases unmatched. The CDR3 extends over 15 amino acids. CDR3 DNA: TGTGCCAGCAGCTTAGAAAGCGGGGGGGCCTACGAGCAGTACGTC. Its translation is CASSLESGGAYEQYV.

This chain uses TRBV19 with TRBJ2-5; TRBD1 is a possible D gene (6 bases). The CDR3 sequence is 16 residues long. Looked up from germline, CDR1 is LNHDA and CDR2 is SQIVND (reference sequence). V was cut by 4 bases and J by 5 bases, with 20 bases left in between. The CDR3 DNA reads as TGTGCCAGTAGTACATCGGACAGCCGGGGTATGGAGACCCAGTACTTC. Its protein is CASSTSDSRGMETQYF. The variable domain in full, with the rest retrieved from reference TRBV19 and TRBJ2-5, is DGGITQSPKYLFRKEGQNVTLSCEQNLNHDAMYWYRQDPGQGLRLIYYSQIVNDFQKGDIAEGYSVSREKKESFPLTVTSAQKNPTAFYLCASSTSDSRGMETQYFGPGTRLLVL.

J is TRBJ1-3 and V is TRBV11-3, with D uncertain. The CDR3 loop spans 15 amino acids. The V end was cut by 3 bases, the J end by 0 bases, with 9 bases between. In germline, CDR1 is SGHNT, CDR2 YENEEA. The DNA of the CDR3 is TGTGCCAGCAGCTTGAACAGTGTCTCTGGAAACACCATATATTTT. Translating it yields CASSLNSVSGNTIYF.

The CDR3 nucleotides read TGTGCCAGCAGCCAACGGCAGGGGAACACAAACACCATATATTTT. This sequence encodes CASSQRQGNTNTIYF. The chain links TRBV3-1 (or the pseudogene TRBV3-2) to TRBJ1-3; tentatively, D is TRBD1 (6 bases). Germline CDR1 reads LGHDT; CDR2 reads YNNKEL (reference sequence). The CDR3 is 15 residues long. V lost 2 bases to trimming and J lost 6 bases, with 14 bases between them.

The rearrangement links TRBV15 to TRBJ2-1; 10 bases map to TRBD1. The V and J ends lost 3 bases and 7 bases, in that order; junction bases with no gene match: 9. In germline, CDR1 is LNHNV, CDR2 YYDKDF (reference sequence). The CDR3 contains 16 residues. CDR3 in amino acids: CATSRPGGQGRNEQFF. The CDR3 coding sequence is TGTGCCACCAGCAGGCCAGGGGGACAGGGGAGGAATGAGCAGTTCTTC.

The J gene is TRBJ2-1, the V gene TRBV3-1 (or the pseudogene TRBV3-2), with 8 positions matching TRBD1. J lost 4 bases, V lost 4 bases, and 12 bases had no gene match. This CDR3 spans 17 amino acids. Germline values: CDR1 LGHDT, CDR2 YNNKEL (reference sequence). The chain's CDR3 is CASSLTPDRGFYNEQFF. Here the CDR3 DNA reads TGTGCCAGCAGCCTCACACCTGACAGGGGCTTTTACAATGAGCAGTTCTTC.